These T cell receptor beta chains were read from a single sample in a study of cytomegalovirus exposure and HLA in healthy donors. The data were produced by immunoSEQ multiplex PCR, yet TCRdb's version contains in-frame clones alone and is incomplete. The table shows hundreds of thousands of clones, with approximately 81% occurring only once. Sequenced material: PBMCs. These TCRs come from a girl aged 2-10 years in good health and CMV-seronegative. Each CDR3 is given with its conserved first and last residue. Fields, in order: V gene, J gene, D gene, CDR3 length, clone size, CDR3 DNA, CDR3 protein. D genes are given only for firm matches. A clone size is listed for some rows: how often the clone was seen (once, few, many), or a class if it is expanded.

V: TRBV7-2; J: TRBJ1-5; D: NA; length: 15; size: NA; DNA: TGTGCCAGCAGCTTATGGCAGGGCCCCAATCAGCCCCAGCATTTT; CDR3: CASSLWQGPNQPQHF
V: TRBV6-5; J: TRBJ1-4; D: TRBD1; length: 13; size: few; DNA: TGTGCCAGCAGTAGGGACAGTAATGAAAAACTGTTTTTT; CDR3: CASSRDSNEKLFF
V: TRBV14; J: TRBJ1-4; D: NA; length: 15; size: NA; DNA: TGTGCCAGCAGCCAAAGTAGGGGCCAAGGGGAAAAACTGTTTTTT; CDR3: CASSQSRGQGEKLFF
V: TRBV9; J: TRBJ2-3; D: NA; length: 17; size: NA; DNA: TGTGCCAGCAGCGTAGACCCCAGGCGGGGAAGCACAGATACGCAGTATTTT; CDR3: CASSVDPRRGSTDTQYF
V: TRBV5-8; J: TRBJ2-1; D: NA; length: 15; size: NA; DNA: TGTGCCAGCAGCTTGGGGACTCAATCCAAGAATGAGCAGTTCTTC; CDR3: CASSLGTQSKNEQFF
V: TRBV5-6; J: TRBJ1-2; D: TRBD1; length: 19; size: few; DNA: TGTGCCAGCAGCCCTGTCGTTCGGGACAGGATCAATGCGTTCGATGGCTACACCTTC; CDR3: CASSPVVRDRINAFDGYTF
V: TRBV6-1; J: TRBJ2-5; D: NA; length: 13; size: few; DNA: TGTGCCAGCAGTGGGCAGGAAGGAGGGACCCAGTACTTC; CDR3: CASSGQEGGTQYF
V: TRBV12-5; J: TRBJ2-6; D: NA; length: 14; size: NA; DNA: TGTGCTAGTGGTTTCAGCTCTGGGGCCAACGTCCTGACTTTC; CDR3: CASGFSSGANVLTF
V: TRBV29-1; J: TRBJ1-1; D: NA; length: 11; size: NA; DNA: TGCAGCGTTGGGTCTGGGCCCGAAGCTTTCTTT; CDR3: CSVGSGPEAFF
V: TRBV27; J: TRBJ1-5; D: NA; length: 14; size: few; DNA: TGTGCCAGCAGTTTGGGCAGTAGGTACCAGCCCCAGCATTTT; CDR3: CASSLGSRYQPQHF
V: TRBV19; J: TRBJ2-1; D: TRBD1; length: 17; size: NA; DNA: TGTGCCAGTAGCATAACTTCCGGGACAGGGATATTAGATGAGCAGTTCTTC; CDR3: CASSITSGTGILDEQFF
V: TRBV11-2; J: TRBJ1-2; D: NA; length: 16; size: NA; DNA: TGTGCCAGCAGCTCCCCAGCGAGGTTAAATTCTTATGGCTACACCTTC; CDR3: CASSSPARLNSYGYTF
V: TRBV29-1; J: TRBJ2-6; D: NA; length: 14; size: NA; DNA: TGCAGCGTTGCCGAGGAACCTGGGGCCAACGTCCTGACTTTC; CDR3: CSVAEEPGANVLTF
V: TRBV10-2; J: TRBJ2-3; D: TRBD2; length: 15; size: NA; DNA: TGCGCCAGCAGCCTTGGGACTAGCGGGACAGATACGCAGTATTTT; CDR3: CASSLGTSGTDTQYF
V: TRBV29-1; J: TRBJ1-3; D: NA; length: 12; size: NA; DNA: TGCAGCGCCGGGATTTCTGGAAACACCATATATTTT; CDR3: CSAGISGNTIYF
V: TRBV27; J: TRBJ2-7; D: TRBD2; length: 15; size: NA; DNA: TGTGCCAGCAGATATAGCGGGAGCTGGGCCTACGAGCAGTACTTC; CDR3: CASRYSGSWAYEQYF
V: TRBV10-2; J: TRBJ2-5; D: TRBD1; length: 13; size: NA; DNA: TGCGCCAGCAGGGGACAGGGGAAGGAGACCCAGTACTTC; CDR3: CASRGQGKETQYF
V: TRBV5-1; J: TRBJ2-5; D: TRBD2; length: 15; size: NA; DNA: TGCGCCAGCAGCTGGACTAGCGGGGGGCAAGAGACCCAGTACTTC; CDR3: CASSWTSGGQETQYF
V: TRBV29-1; J: TRBJ2-3; D: NA; length: 14; size: once; DNA: TGCAGCGTGCGACAGAAATCGAGCACAGATACGCAGTATTTT; CDR3: CSVRQKSSTDTQYF
V: TRBV7-9; J: TRBJ1-1; D: NA; length: 13; size: NA; DNA: TGTGCCAGCAGCTTAGAGCCGGACACTGAAGCTTTCTTT; CDR3: CASSLEPDTEAFF
V: TRBV6-5; J: TRBJ1-1; D: NA; length: 13; size: NA; DNA: TGTGCCAGCAGTGTGACAGTGAACACTGAAGCTTTCTTT; CDR3: CASSVTVNTEAFF
V: TRBV6-6; J: TRBJ2-3; D: NA; length: 13; size: NA; DNA: TGTGCCAGCAGAGGACTGGGCGCAGATACGCAGTATTTT; CDR3: CASRGLGADTQYF
V: TRBV5-4; J: TRBJ2-1; D: TRBD2; length: 15; size: NA; DNA: TGTGCCAGCAGCTTAGCGGGAGGGCGGTACAATGAGCAGTTCTTC; CDR3: CASSLAGGRYNEQFF
V: TRBV6-5; J: TRBJ2-3; D: NA; length: 14; size: NA; DNA: TGTGCCAGCAGTCGCCTAGTAAGCACAGATACGCAGTATTTT; CDR3: CASSRLVSTDTQYF
V: TRBV5-6; J: TRBJ1-5; D: NA; length: 16; size: few; DNA: TGTGCCAGCAGCTTGTGGGGGCTAAGAAGCAATCAGCCCCAGCATTTT; CDR3: CASSLWGLRSNQPQHF
V: TRBV6-5; J: TRBJ1-2; D: NA; length: 15; size: NA; DNA: TGTGCCAGCAGTTACTCGCGCAGGGGTAACTATGGCTACACCTTC; CDR3: CASSYSRRGNYGYTF
V: TRBV7-8; J: TRBJ1-4; D: NA; length: 15; size: NA; DNA: TGTGCCAGCAGCTTAGCGCCCGCCACGGGAGAAAAACTGTTTTTT; CDR3: CASSLAPATGEKLFF
V: TRBV19; J: TRBJ1-5; D: TRBD1; length: 16; size: few; DNA: TGTGCCAGTAGTGGTCCAGGGACAGGGGAAAATCAGCCCCAGCATTTT; CDR3: CASSGPGTGENQPQHF
V: TRBV4-2; J: TRBJ1-2; D: NA; length: 18; size: NA; DNA: TGTGCCAGCAGCCAAGAGCGAGGCGCCGGGGGGCTCGGCTATGGCTACACCTTC; CDR3: CASSQERGAGGLGYGYTF
V: TRBV27; J: TRBJ1-1; D: NA; length: 16; size: NA; DNA: TGTGCCAGCAGTCGGGGGGGCAGGGCTATGAACACTGAAGCTTTCTTT; CDR3: CASSRGGRAMNTEAFF
V: TRBV7-9; J: TRBJ2-7; D: TRBD1; length: 14; size: once; DNA: TGTGCCAGCAGCTGGGACAGGGGGCCGAGGGAGCAGTACTTC; CDR3: CASSWDRGPREQYF
V: TRBV11-2; J: TRBJ1-6; D: NA; length: 18; size: NA; DNA: TGTGCCAGCAGCTCAAAAATGGACGGGGTTTCCTATAATTCACCCCTCCACTTT; CDR3: CASSSKMDGVSYNSPLHF
V: TRBV29-1; J: TRBJ2-1; D: TRBD2; length: 14; size: NA; DNA: TGCAGCGTTGAAGGGACTAGCGGGTACAATGAGCAGTTCTTC; CDR3: CSVEGTSGYNEQFF
V: TRBV10-3; J: TRBJ2-1; D: NA; length: 15; size: NA; DNA: TGTGCCATCAGCGGAGCGGGTAGCTCCTACAATGAGCAGTTCTTC; CDR3: CAISGAGSSYNEQFF
V: TRBV29-1; J: TRBJ2-3; D: NA; length: 16; size: NA; DNA: TGCAGGAGTGGGGCAGGGCGGCCTCGAAAGGGGTATACGCAGTATTTT; CDR3: CRSGAGRPRKGYTQYF
V: TRBV6-5; J: TRBJ2-7; D: NA; length: 13; size: NA; DNA: TGTGCCAGCAGTTTGTCAGGGGCGGACGAGCAGTACTTC; CDR3: CASSLSGADEQYF
V: TRBV6-1; J: TRBJ1-1; D: NA; length: 11; size: NA; DNA: TGTGCCAGCGGGCAGGGCACTGAAGCTTTCTTT; CDR3: CASGQGTEAFF
V: TRBV4-2; J: TRBJ2-1; D: NA; length: 17; size: NA; DNA: TGTGCCAGCAGCCAGGACCAGCAAGGAGGGACCTACAATGAGCAGTTCTTC; CDR3: CASSQDQQGGTYNEQFF
V: TRBV7-9; J: TRBJ1-1; D: TRBD1; length: 15; size: few; DNA: TGTGCCAGCAGCCCGTGGACAGGACCAAGGACTGAAGCTTTCTTT; CDR3: CASSPWTGPRTEAFF
V: TRBV5-4; J: TRBJ1-1; D: TRBD1; length: 16; size: once; DNA: TGTGCCAGCAGCTTGGGGAGGACAGGGGCGAACACTGAAGCTTTCTTT; CDR3: CASSLGRTGANTEAFF
V: TRBV29-1; J: TRBJ2-1; D: TRBD1; length: 16; size: NA; DNA: TGCAGCGTTGGAGAGACAGGGGGGGCGGTGGTGAATGAGCAGTTCTTC; CDR3: CSVGETGGAVVNEQFF
V: TRBV11-1; J: TRBJ1-1; D: NA; length: 14; size: NA; DNA: TGTGCCAGCAGACGGGGGGGATTGAACACTGAAGCTTTCTTT; CDR3: CASRRGGLNTEAFF